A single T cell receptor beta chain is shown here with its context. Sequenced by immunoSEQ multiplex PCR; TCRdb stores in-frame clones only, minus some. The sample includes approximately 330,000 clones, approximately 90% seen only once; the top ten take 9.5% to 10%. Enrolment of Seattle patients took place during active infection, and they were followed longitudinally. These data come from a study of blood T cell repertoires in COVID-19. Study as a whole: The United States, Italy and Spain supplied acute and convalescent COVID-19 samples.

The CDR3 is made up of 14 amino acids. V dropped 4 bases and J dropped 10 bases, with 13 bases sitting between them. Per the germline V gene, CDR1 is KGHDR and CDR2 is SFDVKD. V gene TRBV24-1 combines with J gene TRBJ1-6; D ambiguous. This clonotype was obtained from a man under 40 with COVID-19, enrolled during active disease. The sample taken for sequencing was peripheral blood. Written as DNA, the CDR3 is TGTGCCACCAGTGACGGGGTTGGAGGATCACCCCTCCACTTT. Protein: CATSDGVGGSPLHF.